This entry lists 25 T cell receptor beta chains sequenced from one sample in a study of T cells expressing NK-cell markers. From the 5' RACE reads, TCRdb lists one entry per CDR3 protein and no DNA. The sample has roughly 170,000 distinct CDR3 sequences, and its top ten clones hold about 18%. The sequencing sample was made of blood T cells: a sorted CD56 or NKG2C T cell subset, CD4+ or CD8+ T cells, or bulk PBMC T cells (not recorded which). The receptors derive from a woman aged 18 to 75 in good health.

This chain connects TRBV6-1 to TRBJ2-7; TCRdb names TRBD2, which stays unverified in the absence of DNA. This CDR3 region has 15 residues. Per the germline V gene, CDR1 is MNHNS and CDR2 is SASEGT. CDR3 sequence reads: CASSERTSGHYEQYF.

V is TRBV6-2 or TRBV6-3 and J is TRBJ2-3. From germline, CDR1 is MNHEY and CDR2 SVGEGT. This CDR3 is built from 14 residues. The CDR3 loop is CASSWRTSADTQYF.

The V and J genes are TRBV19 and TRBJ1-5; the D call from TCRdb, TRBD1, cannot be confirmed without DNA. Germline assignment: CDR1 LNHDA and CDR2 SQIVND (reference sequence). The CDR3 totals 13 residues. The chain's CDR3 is CATEGQGRQPQHF.

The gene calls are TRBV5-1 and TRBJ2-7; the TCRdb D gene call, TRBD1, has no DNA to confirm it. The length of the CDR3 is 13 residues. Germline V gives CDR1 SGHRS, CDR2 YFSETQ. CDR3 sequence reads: CASGRGSSYEQYF.

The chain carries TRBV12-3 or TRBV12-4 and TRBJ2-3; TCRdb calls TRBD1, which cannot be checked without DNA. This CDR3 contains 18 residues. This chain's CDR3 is CASRRTGPNSISTDTQYF.

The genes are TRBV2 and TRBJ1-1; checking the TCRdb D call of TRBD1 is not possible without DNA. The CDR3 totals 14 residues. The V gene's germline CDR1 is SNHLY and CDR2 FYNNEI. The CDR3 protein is CASKSDRRDTEAFF.

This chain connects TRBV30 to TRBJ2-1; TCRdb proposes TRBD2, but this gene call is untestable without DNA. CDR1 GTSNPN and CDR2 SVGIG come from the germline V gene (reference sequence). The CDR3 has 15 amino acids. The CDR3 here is CAWSVIPTSRGEQFF.

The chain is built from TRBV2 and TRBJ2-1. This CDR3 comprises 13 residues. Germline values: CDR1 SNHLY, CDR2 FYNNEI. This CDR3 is CASSGGTYNEQFF.

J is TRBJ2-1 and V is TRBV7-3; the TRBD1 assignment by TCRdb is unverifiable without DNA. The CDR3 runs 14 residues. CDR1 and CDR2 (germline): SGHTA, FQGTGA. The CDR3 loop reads CASRGQGTYNEQFF.

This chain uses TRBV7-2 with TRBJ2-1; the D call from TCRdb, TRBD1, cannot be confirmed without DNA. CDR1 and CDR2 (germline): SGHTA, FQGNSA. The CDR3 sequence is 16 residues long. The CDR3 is CASSLKGLDSYNEQFF. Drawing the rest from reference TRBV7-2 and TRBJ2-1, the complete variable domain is GAGVSQSPSNKVTEKGKDVELRCDPISGHTALYWYRQSLGQGLEFLIYFQGNSAPDKSGLPSDRFSAERTGGSVSTLTIQRTQQEDSAVYLCASSLKGLDSYNEQFFGPGTRLTVL.

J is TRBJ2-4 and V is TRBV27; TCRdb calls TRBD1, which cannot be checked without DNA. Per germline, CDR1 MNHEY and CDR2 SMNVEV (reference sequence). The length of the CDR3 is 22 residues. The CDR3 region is CASSLWGRGLRVPFRAKNIQYF.

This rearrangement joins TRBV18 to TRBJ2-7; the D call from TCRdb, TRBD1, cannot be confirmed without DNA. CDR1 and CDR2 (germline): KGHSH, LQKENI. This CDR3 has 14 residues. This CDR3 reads CASSPLGQDLEQYF.

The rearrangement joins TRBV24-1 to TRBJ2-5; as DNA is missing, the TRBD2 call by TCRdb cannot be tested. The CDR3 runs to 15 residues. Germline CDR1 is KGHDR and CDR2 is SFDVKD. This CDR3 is CATSDAGGESETQYF.

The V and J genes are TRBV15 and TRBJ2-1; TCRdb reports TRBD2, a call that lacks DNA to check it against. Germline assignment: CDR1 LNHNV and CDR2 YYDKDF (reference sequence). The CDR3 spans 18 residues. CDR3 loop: CATSRDRGGRGAYNEQFF.

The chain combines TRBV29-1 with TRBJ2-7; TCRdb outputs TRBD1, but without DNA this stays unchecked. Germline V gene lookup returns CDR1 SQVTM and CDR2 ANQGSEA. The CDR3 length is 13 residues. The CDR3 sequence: CSVKSGGVYEQYF.

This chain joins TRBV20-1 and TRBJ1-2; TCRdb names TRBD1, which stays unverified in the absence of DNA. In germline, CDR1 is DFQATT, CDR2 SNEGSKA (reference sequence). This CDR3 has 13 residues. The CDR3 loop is CSASPTGDYGYTF.

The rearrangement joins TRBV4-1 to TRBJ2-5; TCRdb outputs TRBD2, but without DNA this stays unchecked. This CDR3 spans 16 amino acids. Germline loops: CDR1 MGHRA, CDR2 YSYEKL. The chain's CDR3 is CASSQVSSGGQETQYF.

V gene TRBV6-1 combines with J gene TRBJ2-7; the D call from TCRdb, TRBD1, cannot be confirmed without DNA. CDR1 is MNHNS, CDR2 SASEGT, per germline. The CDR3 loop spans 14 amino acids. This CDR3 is CASRDGTGFYEQYF.

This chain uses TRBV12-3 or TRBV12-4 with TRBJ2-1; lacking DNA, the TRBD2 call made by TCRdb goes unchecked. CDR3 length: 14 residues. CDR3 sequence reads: CASSSPSGRSSLFF.

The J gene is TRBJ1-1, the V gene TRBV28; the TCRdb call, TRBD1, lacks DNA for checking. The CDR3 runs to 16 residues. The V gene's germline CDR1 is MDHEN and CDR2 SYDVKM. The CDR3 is CASSSPPGQASTEAFF.

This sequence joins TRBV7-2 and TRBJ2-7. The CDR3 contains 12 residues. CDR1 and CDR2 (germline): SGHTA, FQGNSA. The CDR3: CASSFTRDEQYF.

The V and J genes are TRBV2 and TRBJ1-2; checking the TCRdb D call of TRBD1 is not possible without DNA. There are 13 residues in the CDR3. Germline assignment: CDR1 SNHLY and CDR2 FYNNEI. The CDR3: CASIVGGGAGYTF.

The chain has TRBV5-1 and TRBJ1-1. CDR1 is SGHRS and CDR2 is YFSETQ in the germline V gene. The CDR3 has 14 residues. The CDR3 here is CASSWTDVNTEAFF.

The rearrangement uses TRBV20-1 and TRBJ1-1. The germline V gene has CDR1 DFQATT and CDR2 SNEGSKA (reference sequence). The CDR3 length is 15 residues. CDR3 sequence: CSARDHGIWNTEAFF.

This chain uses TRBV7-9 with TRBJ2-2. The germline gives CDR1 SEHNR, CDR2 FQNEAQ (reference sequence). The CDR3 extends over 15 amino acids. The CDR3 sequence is CASSFFVAATGELFF.